This TCR beta chain derives from a study of cytomegalovirus exposure and HLA in healthy donors. Overall study results and limits: Per a prior analysis, the majority of TCR beta V segments were productive roughly 87% or roughly 30% of the time. Only CMV serostatus was available as immune exposure information. Among the CMV-associated chains, three were confirmed in vitro as specific for CMV antigens.

The V gene end was trimmed by 1 base and the J gene end by 2 bases; junction bases not matched to a gene: 2. Germline CDR1 reads LGHNA; CDR2 reads YNFKEQ. The CDR3 has 15 amino acids. PCR was performed using 60 Vbeta and 13 Jbeta primers. Repertoires were generated with immunoSEQ multiplex PCR, while TCRdb's copy carries only in-frame clones and drops some. This sample has some 200,000 clones, with 75% to 90% found just once. Details on this clone: Its specificity is not known.

The TCR sequence derives from a woman in her thirties or forties in good health and CMV-seronegative. This chain connects TRBV4-2 to TRBJ2-1, with 7 positions matching TRBD1. Input material: PBMCs. The CDR3 spells CASSQGTGAYNEQFF. The DNA of the CDR3 is TGTGCCAGCAGCCAAGGTACAGGGGCCTACAATGAGCAGTTCTTC.